This T cell receptor beta chain is drawn from a study of PD-L1 blockade in urothelial cancer. About the research overall: Prior chemotherapy regimens per patient numbered 0 to 3. Samples of blood were analyzed 3 weeks (second dose) and 6 weeks after treatment start.

Samples were collected from each patient before treatment and during treatment. Each patient gave between 1 and 8 of them in total. TCRdb's copy holds only in-frame clones and misses some; the assay was immunoSEQ multiplex PCR. The data show about 73,000 clones, with about 89% seen just once and around 3.5% held by the top ten. The CDR3 is 16 amino acids. Germline V CDR1 and CDR2: SGHDT, YYEEEE. The V gene lost 0 bases and the J gene lost 6 bases, with 15 bases spanning the gap. A note on this clone: What it binds is unknown.

Regarding the study as a whole: Durable-benefit patients expanded tumor-associated blood clones more at 3 weeks.

The chain combines TRBV5-6 with TRBJ2-2; D perhaps matches TRBD2 (7 bases). The sequence was collected from a man aged 55 to 69 with urothelial cancer. The sequencing used PBMCs, collected around atezolizumab (anti-PD-L1) treatment. The CDR3 is CASSLGGGAGPGELFF. The DNA of the CDR3 is TGTGCCAGCAGCTTGGGCGGGGGCGCTGGACCCGGGGAGCTGTTTTTT.